Following are 27 T cell receptor beta chains from one sample sequenced in a study of T cell responses to AZD1222 COVID-19 vaccine. Generated by immunoSEQ multiplex PCR, the TCRdb table keeps only in-frame clones and is missing some. The profile covers about 130,000 clones, with around 90% appearing a single time and roughly 5.7% taken by the ten largest. The sequenced sample was peripheral blood, obtained 28 days after the second AZD1222 dose. These receptors all come from an adult who received the AZD1222 COVID-19 vaccine.

The chain recombines TRBV11-2 with TRBJ2-3, with a weak D call TRBD1 (6 bases). Trimming stripped 6 bases from V and 2 bases from J, with 15 bases between. The CDR3 contains 15 residues. Germline CDR1 and CDR2: SGHAT and FQNNGV. CDR3 protein: CASSKSGTYTDTQYF. DNA for the CDR3: TGTGCCAGCAGTAAATCCGGGACATACACAGATACGCAGTATTTT.

This clone was counted a single time. The CDR3 here is CASSIDTEAFF. The CDR3 nucleotides are TGCGCCAGCAGTATAGACACTGAAGCTTTCTTT. The chain carries TRBV5-1 and TRBJ1-1; no clear D. V was clipped by 5 bases and J by 3 bases, with 5 bases between them. This CDR3 has 11 residues. CDR1 and CDR2 (germline): SGHRS, YFSETQ.

This rearrangement joins TRBV18 to TRBJ2-1; the match to TRBD2 covers 7 bases. Germline V gene sequence: CDR1 KGHSH, CDR2 LQKENI. This CDR3 has 17 residues. V lost 3 bases, J lost 2 bases, and 10 bases stayed unmatched. This CDR3 reads CASSPLKGGSPYNEQFF. As DNA, the CDR3 is TGTGCCAGCTCACCCCTAAAGGGCGGGAGCCCCTACAATGAGCAGTTCTTC.

This chain links TRBV7-9 with TRBJ1-1, with D perhaps TRBD1 (5 bases). The V gene's germline CDR1 is SEHNR and CDR2 FQNEAQ (reference sequence). The CDR3 is made up of 15 amino acids. The CDR3 DNA sequence: TGTGCTCAATCCGGCCTGGGGCTTTTGGGCACTGAAGCTTTCTTT. Translating it yields CAQSGLGLLGTEAFF.

The gene calls are TRBV4-1 and TRBJ2-3; D may be TRBD2 (6 bases). The CDR3 has 16 amino acids. Germline V gives CDR1 MGHRA, CDR2 YSYEKL. V lost 0 bases to trimming and J lost 4 bases, with 14 bases between them. This CDR3 reads CASSQEQKAGSDTQYF. The CDR3 DNA is TGCGCCAGCAGCCAAGAGCAGAAGGCGGGGTCAGATACGCAGTATTTT.

The genes are TRBV6-6 and TRBJ2-1, with TRBD2 as a possible D gene (5 bases). Deletions cut 10 bases from V and 3 bases from J, with 13 bases between. The germline V gene encodes CDR1 MNHNY and CDR2 SVGAGI (reference sequence). The CDR3 loop spans 13 amino acids. CDR3 sequence: CATQADVYNEQFF. CDR3 in DNA: TGTGCCACCCAAGCGGACGTCTACAATGAGCAGTTCTTC.

The V call is TRBV27, the J call TRBJ2-7; 9 positions match TRBD1. CDR3 size: 14 residues. Per germline, CDR1 MNHEY and CDR2 SMNVEV (reference sequence). Unmatched junction bases numbered 6, after V lost 7 bases and J lost 2 bases. The CDR3 spells CASKTGTGTYEQYF. The CDR3 DNA reads as TGTGCCAGCAAGACCGGGACAGGGACCTACGAGCAGTACTTC.

This clone appeared once. This sequence joins TRBV11-2 and TRBJ1-1; 9 bases are shared with TRBD1. Germline assignment: CDR1 SGHAT and CDR2 FQNNGV. The length of the CDR3 is 16 residues. J was trimmed by 0 bases and V by 5 bases; bases with no gene match: 7. The CDR3 bases are TGTGCCAGCAGCACACACAGGGGGCCTTTGAACACTGAAGCTTTCTTT. It codes for CASSTHRGPLNTEAFF.

V and J are TRBV15 and TRBJ2-7; possibly TRBD1 for D (5 bases). CDR3 length equals 17 residues. Germline CDR1 is LNHNV and CDR2 is YYDKDF (reference sequence). Trimming shortened V by 0 bases and J by 2 bases, and 17 bases separated the two germline ends. The CDR3 loop reads CATSREILGVATYEQYF. The CDR3 bases are TGTGCCACCAGCAGAGAGATTCTAGGGGTCGCAACCTACGAGCAGTACTTC.

The chain links TRBV5-5 to TRBJ1-2, with D unclear. The length of the CDR3 is 15 residues. From germline, CDR1 is SGHKS and CDR2 YYEKEE (reference sequence). Trimming removed 0 bases at V and 2 bases at J, with 11 bases between. This CDR3 reads CASSLAAGRNYGYTF. DNA of the CDR3: TGTGCCAGCAGCTTGGCCGCAGGACGGAACTATGGCTACACCTTC. The whole variable domain, remainder taken from reference TRBV5-5 and TRBJ1-2, is DAGVTQSPTHLIKTRGQQVTLRCSPISGHKSVSWYQQVLGQGPQFIFQYYEKEERGRGNFPDRFSARQFPNYSSELNVNALLLGDSALYLCASSLAAGRNYGYTFGSGTRLTVV.

The chain joins TRBV5-4 to TRBJ2-2; D is perhaps TRBD1 (6 bases). Trimming took 3 bases from V and 5 from J, leaving 20 bases between them. This CDR3 has 17 residues. CDR1 is SGHNT and CDR2 is YYREEE in the germline V gene (reference sequence). CDR3: CASSSGITGRSTGELFF. The CDR3 region has the DNA TGTGCCAGCAGCTCTGGAATCACAGGGCGCTCAACCGGGGAGCTGTTTTTT.

This clone was recorded once. V gene TRBV12-3 or TRBV12-4 combines with J gene TRBJ2-7; D gene ambiguous. Trimming stripped 1 base from V and 9 bases from J, with 13 bases between. The CDR3 consists of 13 residues. The CDR3 nucleotides read TGTGCCAGCAGTTTAGGGTCGGCGCTCGGGCAGTACTTC. Its translation is CASSLGSALGQYF.

This clone was seen a handful of times. V and J are TRBV12-3 or TRBV12-4 and TRBJ1-2; D is unclear. The V and J ends lost 3 bases and 3 bases respectively, with 8 bases between them. CDR3 length equals 13 residues. CDR3 nucleotide sequence: TGTGCCAGCAGTTTTAACGGGGACTATGGCTACACCTTC. Its translation: CASSFNGDYGYTF.

The chain has TRBV18 and TRBJ2-7; D remains unclear. V lost 4 bases to trimming and J lost 2 bases, with 18 bases between them. This CDR3 region has 16 residues. CDR1 and CDR2 from the germline V gene are KGHSH and LQKENI. CDR3 coding DNA: TGTGCCAGCTCACTCCTCCCCCCCGCGGAGCCCTACGAGCAGTACTTC. It specifies CASSLLPPAEPYEQYF.

This chain connects TRBV7-9 to TRBJ1-2; D is unclear. V gave up 5 bases and J gave up 4 bases, with 14 bases separating them. Germline assignment: CDR1 SEHNR and CDR2 FQNEAQ (reference sequence). The CDR3 spans 14 residues. CDR3 loop: CASSHQASGYGYTF. The CDR3 region has the DNA TGTGCCAGCAGCCACCAGGCGAGTGGCTATGGCTACACCTTC.

This chain links TRBV6-5 with TRBJ2-1; D is unclear. The CDR3 is 14 amino acids. V lost 6 bases to trimming and J lost 0 bases, with 9 bases between them. CDR1 is MNHEY and CDR2 is SVGAGI in the germline V gene. Here the CDR3 DNA reads TGTGCCAGCAGCCGAGGCAGCTCCTACAATGAGCAGTTCTTC. As protein: CASSRGSSYNEQFF.

The CDR3 nucleotides read TGTGCCACCAGTGATTTGGGCACTAACACCGGGGAGCTGTTTTTT. This gives the protein CATSDLGTNTGELFF. The rearrangement links TRBV24-1 to TRBJ2-2; D is undetermined. This CDR3 comprises 15 residues. Germline CDR1 KGHDR, CDR2 SFDVKD. Trimming took off 0 bases at V and 2 bases at J, with 6 bases between the two ends.

The rearrangement links TRBV21-1 to TRBJ2-7. TRBV21-1 is listed as a pseudogene. This CDR3 spans 12 amino acids. The CDR3 DNA is TGTGCGGAAAAGGCAGTTCCCTACGAGCAGTACTTC. It is translated as CAEKAVPYEQYF.

This chain joins TRBV7-9 and TRBJ2-5; D tentatively reads TRBD1 or TRBD2 (6 bases each). Germline CDR1 reads SEHNR; CDR2 reads FQNEAQ (reference sequence). CDR3 length: 19 residues. Trimming removed 7 bases at V and 1 base at J, with 28 bases between. This CDR3 is CASTPRWRGSLEPQETQYF. CDR3 coding DNA: TGTGCCAGCACCCCTCGTTGGAGGGGGTCCTTGGAGCCCCAAGAGACCCAGTACTTC.

The gene calls are TRBV5-1 and TRBJ1-1; D not resolved. Germline assignment: CDR1 SGHRS and CDR2 YFSETQ. The V end lost 0 bases, the J end lost 4 bases, and 10 bases lay between the germline ends. This CDR3 is built from 14 residues. The CDR3: CASSLDVRSTEAFF. CDR3 in DNA: TGCGCCAGCAGCTTGGATGTTCGGTCCACTGAAGCTTTCTTT.

Only a few counts were recorded for this clone. V gene TRBV2 combines with J gene TRBJ1-1; 8 nucleotides align to TRBD1. Germline CDR1 and CDR2: SNHLY and FYNNEI. The V and J ends lost 6 bases and 2 bases, in that order; junction bases with no gene match: 5. The CDR3 is made up of 14 amino acids. Here the CDR3 DNA reads TGTGCCAGCAGAGACGACAGGGGAAACACTGAAGCTTTCTTT. The encoded protein is CASRDDRGNTEAFF.

The chain recombines TRBV28 with TRBJ1-3; D not resolved. The V end was cut by 8 bases, the J end by 0 bases, with 11 bases between. The CDR3 is made up of 14 amino acids. The germline gives CDR1 MDHEN, CDR2 SYDVKM. The CDR3 DNA follows: TGTGCCAGCGGAGGGAGACGCTCTGGAAACACCATATATTTT. Its translation is CASGGRRSGNTIYF.

V is TRBV27 and J is TRBJ1-5, with TRBD1 matching over 7 bases. V trimming: 5 bases; J trimming: 0 bases; junction bases outside the gene matches: 7. Germline V CDR1 and CDR2: MNHEY, SMNVEV (reference sequence). The CDR3 is 16 amino acids. The CDR3 loop is CASSPEGQYSNQPQHF. The CDR3 nucleotides read TGTGCCAGCAGTCCAGAGGGACAGTATAGCAATCAGCCCCAGCATTTT.

V gene TRBV11-2 combines with J gene TRBJ2-7, with 8 bases aligning to TRBD2. The CDR3 has 13 residues. Germline V gene data show CDR1 as SGHAT and CDR2 as FQNNGV. The trim removed 5 bases at V and 4 bases at J, leaving 4 bases unmatched. CDR3 DNA sequence: TGTGCCAGCAGCCCCGGGGGGGCGTACGAGCAGTACTTC. Its protein product is CASSPGGAYEQYF.

CDR3 protein: CASSEGVSFIGEKLFF. The CDR3 region has the DNA TGTGCCAGCAGTGAAGGAGTCTCGTTCATCGGGGAAAAACTGTTTTTT. The chain joins TRBV2 to TRBJ1-4; the D is unclear. CDR3 size: 16 residues. CDR1 is SNHLY and CDR2 is FYNNEI in the germline V gene. V lost 1 base and J 8 bases, leaving 17 bases between the germline ends.

The chain joins TRBV6-1 to TRBJ2-5; the D gene is possibly TRBD1 (6 bases). Germline V gene lookup returns CDR1 MNHNS and CDR2 SASEGT. The CDR3 runs 16 residues. The V gene lost 4 bases and the J gene lost 5 bases, with 20 bases spanning the gap. CDR3 sequence (DNA): TGTGCCAGCAGTGCTAGGGGGAGCTCCCAGAGGGAGACCCAGTACTTC. It translates to CASSARGSSQRETQYF.

The gene calls are TRBV7-2 and TRBJ1-6; D might be TRBD1 (5 bases). The germline V and J ends were trimmed by 5 bases and 2 bases, with 13 bases remaining between them. CDR3 length: 16 residues. Germline lookup yields CDR1 SGHTA and CDR2 FQGNSA. CDR3 region: CASSTTGVPYNSPLHF. The CDR3 DNA reads as TGTGCCAGCAGCACCACAGGAGTACCCTATAATTCACCCCTCCACTTT.